Sequencing of this TCR beta chain was carried out in a study of Ad26.COV2.S vaccination and SARS-CoV-2 variants. Measured with immunoSEQ multiplex PCR; TCRdb has only the in-frame clones, and not every one. The profile shows around 380,000 clones, about 88% of them singletons. Germline CDR1 and CDR2: DFQATT and SNEGSKA (reference sequence). Trimming shortened V by 4 bases and J by 8 bases, and 9 bases separated the two germline ends. This CDR3 has 11 residues. Findings of the study overall: Similar non-spike TCR breadth was seen in vaccine and placebo recipients.

The treatment here: about 20 received Ad26.COV2.S at low or high dose, single or two shots; 5 received placebo; per-sample allocation not given. Sampling was done on day 63 after the first vaccine or placebo injection. Expression of Wuhan-strain SARS-CoV-2 spike came from the Ad26 vector that formed the vaccine. To note about this clone: Its antigen is not known.

This TCR came from a person aged 18-65 years who received the Ad26.COV2.S COVID-19 vaccine or a placebo. Source: peripheral blood, taken in a trial of Ad26.COV2.S vaccine versus placebo. The genes are TRBV20-1 and TRBJ2-4; D call uncertain. CDR3 in amino acids: CSANLIDIQYF. The DNA for the CDR3 is TGCAGTGCTAATCTTATCGACATTCAGTACTTC.